The T cell receptor (beta chain) under discussion was sequenced for a study of T-cell memory formation after mild COVID-19. The CDR3 is made up of 18 amino acids. Trimming at V came to 4 bases and at J to 4 bases, leaving 16 bases not matched to a gene. Germline V gene sequence: CDR1 MDHEN, CDR2 SYDVKM. TCRdb called the 5' RACE reads again in MiXCR, with one record for every CDR3 protein. The sample has about 45,000 distinct CDR3 sequences, roughly 7.2% seen once. The sequenced material came from PBMCs or a T cell subset sorted from them (not recorded which). This receptor was obtained from a man between 18 and 29 years old who had mild COVID-19 (a few samples of this study predate the infection). Cell type and time point are not known. This sequence joins TRBV28 and TRBJ2-3; 8 bases align to TRBD1. The CDR3 spells CASSSNQGSGGRADTQYF. Written as DNA, the CDR3 is TGTGCCAGCAGTTCCAATCAAGGGTCAGGGGGCAGGGCAGATACGCAGTATTTT.